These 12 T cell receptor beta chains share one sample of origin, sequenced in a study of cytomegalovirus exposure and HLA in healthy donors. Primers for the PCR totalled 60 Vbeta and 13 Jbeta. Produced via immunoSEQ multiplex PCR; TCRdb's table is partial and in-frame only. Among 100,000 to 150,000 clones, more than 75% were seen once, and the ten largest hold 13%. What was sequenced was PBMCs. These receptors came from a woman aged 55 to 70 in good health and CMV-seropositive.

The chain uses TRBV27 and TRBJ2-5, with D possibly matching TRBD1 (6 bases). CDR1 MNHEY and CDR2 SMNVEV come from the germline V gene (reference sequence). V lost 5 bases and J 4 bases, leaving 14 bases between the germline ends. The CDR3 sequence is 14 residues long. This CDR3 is CASSKRQARETQYF. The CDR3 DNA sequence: TGTGCCAGCAGTAAGAGACAGGCCAGAGAGACCCAGTACTTC.

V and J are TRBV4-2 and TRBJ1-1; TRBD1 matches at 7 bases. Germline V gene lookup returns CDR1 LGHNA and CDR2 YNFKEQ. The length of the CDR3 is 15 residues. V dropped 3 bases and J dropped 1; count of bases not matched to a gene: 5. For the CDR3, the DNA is TGTGCCAGCAGCCAGTCAGGGGGACCGAACACTGAAGCTTTCTTT. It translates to CASSQSGGPNTEAFF.

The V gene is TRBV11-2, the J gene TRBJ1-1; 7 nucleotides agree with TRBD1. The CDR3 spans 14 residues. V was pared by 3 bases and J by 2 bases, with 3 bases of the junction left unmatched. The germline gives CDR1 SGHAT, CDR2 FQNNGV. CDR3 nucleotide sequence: TGTGCCAGCAGCTTCCACAGGGGTAACACTGAAGCTTTCTTT. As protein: CASSFHRGNTEAFF.

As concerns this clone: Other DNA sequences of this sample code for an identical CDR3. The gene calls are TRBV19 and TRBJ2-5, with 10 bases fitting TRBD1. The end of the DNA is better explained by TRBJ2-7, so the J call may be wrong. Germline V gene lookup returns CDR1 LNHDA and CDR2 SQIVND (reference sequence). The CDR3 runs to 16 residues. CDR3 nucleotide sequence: TGTGCCAGTAGTATAGTCGCGGGACAGGGGTCCTACGAGCAGTACTTC. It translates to CASSIVAGQGSYEQYF.

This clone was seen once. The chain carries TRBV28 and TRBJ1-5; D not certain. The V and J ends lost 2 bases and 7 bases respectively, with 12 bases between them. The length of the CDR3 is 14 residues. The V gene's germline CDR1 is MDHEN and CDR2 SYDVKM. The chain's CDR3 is CASSLGGLGQPQHF. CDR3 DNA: TGTGCCAGCAGTTTAGGAGGGCTCGGGCAGCCCCAGCATTTT.

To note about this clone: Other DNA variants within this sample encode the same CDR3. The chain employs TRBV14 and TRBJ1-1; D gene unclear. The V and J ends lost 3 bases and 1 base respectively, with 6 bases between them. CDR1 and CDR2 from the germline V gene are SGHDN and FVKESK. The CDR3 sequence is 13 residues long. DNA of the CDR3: TGTGCCAGCAGCCAGGGAGGGAACACTGAAGCTTTCTTT. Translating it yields CASSQGGNTEAFF. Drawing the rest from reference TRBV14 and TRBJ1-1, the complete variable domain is EAGVTQFPSHSVIEKGQTVTLRCDPISGHDNLYWYRRVMGKEIKFLLHFVKESKQDESGMPNNRFLAERTGGTYSTLKVQPAELEDSGVYFCASSQGGNTEAFFGQGTRLTVV.

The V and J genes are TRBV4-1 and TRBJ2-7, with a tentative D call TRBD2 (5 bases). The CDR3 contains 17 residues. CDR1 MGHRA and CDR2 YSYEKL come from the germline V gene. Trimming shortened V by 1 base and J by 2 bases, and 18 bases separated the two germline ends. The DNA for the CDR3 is TGCGCCAGCAGCCAAGGGGAGAGCGGACGCTCCACCTACGAGCAGTACTTC. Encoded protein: CASSQGESGRSTYEQYF.

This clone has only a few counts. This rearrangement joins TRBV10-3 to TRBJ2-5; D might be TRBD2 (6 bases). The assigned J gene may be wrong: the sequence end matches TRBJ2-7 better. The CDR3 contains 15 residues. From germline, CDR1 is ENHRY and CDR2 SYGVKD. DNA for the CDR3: TGTGCCATCAGTGAGTCTGGGACGGGAGCCTACGAGCAGTACTTC. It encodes CAISESGTGAYEQYF.

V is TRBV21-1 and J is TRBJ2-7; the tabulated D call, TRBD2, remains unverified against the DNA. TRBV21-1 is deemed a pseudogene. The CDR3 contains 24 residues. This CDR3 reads CASSKRGPQAASGTSGRAIYEQYF. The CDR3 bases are TGTGCCAGCAGCAAAAGAGGGCCTCAAGCGGCCTCCGGGACTAGCGGGAGGGCCATTTACGAGCAGTACTTC.

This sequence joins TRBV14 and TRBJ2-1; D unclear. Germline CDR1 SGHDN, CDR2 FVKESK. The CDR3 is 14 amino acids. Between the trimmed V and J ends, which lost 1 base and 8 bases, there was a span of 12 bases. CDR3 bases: TGTGCCAGCAGCCAAGTTGCACTCCGAGATGAGCAGTTCTTC. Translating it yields CASSQVALRDEQFF.

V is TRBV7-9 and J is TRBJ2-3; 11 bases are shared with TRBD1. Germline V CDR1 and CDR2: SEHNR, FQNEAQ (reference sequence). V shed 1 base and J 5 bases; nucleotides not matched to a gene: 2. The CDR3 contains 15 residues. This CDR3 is CASSLGGTGGDTQYF. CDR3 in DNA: TGTGCCAGCAGCTTAGGGGGGACAGGGGGAGATACGCAGTATTTT.

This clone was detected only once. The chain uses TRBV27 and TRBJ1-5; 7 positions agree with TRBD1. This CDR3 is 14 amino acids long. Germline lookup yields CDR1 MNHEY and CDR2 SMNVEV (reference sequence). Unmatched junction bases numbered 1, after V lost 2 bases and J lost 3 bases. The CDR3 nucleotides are TGTGCCAGCAGTTTAGGACAGGTCAATCAGCCCCAGCATTTT. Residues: CASSLGQVNQPQHF.